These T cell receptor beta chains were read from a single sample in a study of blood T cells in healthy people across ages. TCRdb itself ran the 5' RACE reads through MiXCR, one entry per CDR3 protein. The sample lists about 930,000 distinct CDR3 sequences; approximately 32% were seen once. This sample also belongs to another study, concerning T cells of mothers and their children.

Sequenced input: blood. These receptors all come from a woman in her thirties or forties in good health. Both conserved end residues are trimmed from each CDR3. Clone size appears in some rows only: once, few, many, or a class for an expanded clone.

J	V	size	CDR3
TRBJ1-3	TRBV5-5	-	ASSFESSGNTIY
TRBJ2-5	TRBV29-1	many	SVPTGGSIEAETQY
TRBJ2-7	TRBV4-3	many	ASSQGLGQPYEQY
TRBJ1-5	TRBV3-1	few	ASSHPQGQFDQPQH
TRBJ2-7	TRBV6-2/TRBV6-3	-	ASSYSHGLAGRSSYEQY
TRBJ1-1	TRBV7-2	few	ASSFYPARTWGTENTEAF
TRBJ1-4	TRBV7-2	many	ASSLDGGVGKLF
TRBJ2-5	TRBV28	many	ASSFPIMMQETQY
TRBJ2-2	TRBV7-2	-	ASIRDTNTGELF
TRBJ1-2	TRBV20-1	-	STRPPGGRGNYGYT
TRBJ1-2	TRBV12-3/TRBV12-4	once	ASSTEGGFNYGYT
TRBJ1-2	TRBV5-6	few	ASSPDGLGAGYGYT
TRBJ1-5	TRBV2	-	ASSEEQGLGPQH
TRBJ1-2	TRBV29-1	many	SVEEAGIGANYGYT
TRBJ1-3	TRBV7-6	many	ASSFTAGNTIY
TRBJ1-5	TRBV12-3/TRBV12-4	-	ASSPADSNQPRH
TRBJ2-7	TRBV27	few	ASSLDPNTGQGMYEQY
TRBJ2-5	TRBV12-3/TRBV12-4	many	ASRSGQQETQY
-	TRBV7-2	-	ASSIGLENIQY
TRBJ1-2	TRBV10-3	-	ASGGRGQTGTHYGYT
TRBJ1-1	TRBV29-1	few	SVEFGTGGWNTEAF
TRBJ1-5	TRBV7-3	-	ASSQAGGSDPQH
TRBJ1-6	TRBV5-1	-	ASSLACPGISPLH
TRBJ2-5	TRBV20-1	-	SVQPGLASNEQY
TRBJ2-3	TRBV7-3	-	ASSLMPADTQY
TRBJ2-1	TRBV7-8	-	ASSIKVGNEQF
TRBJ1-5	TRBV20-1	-	SARLQTNQPQH
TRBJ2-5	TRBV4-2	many	ASSLGTQQETQY
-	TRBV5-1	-	ASSRGGTCEQY
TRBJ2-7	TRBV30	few	AWSGGQGSSYEQY
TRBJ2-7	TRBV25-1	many	ASQGGNEQY
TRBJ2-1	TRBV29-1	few	SNSGTSGGSSYNEQF
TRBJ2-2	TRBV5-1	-	ASTGTGVTGELF
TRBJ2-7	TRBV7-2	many	ASSLAGGLRSYEQY
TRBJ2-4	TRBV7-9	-	ASSSMTSGTSSYNEQY
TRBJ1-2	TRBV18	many	ASSPEGQLRSYGYT
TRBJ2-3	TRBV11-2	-	ASSPMGQADTQY
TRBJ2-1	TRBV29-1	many	SVEAGTGVNEQF
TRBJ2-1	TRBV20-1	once	SASTQREQF
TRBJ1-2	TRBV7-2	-	ASSPMAGGDGYT
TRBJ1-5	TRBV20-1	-	SAREPVSNQPQH
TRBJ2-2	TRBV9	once	VSSPPRGGFTGELF
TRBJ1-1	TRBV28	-	ASTPFRTGKGEAF
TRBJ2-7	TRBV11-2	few	ASSPYVIRDPYEQY
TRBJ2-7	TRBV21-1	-	ASIRSYEQY
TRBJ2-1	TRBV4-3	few	ASSQGGAGGGEQF
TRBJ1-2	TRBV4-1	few	ASSQVGVGSYGYT
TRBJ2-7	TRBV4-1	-	ASSQEEGRGGSYEQY